The clone carrying this T cell receptor beta chain was counted only a few times. Its antigen remains unidentified. The data derive from a study of blood T cells in healthy people across ages. Overall study findings and caveats: In the absence of known donor CMV status, changes in expanded clonotypes were possibly confounded. TCR beta diversity, measured per million T cells, fell in a roughly linear way with age.

Total RNA amounts of at least 5.5 micrograms were extracted per sample. Germline CDR1 and CDR2: KGHSH and LQKENI. This CDR3 is 12 amino acids long. The germline V and J ends were trimmed by 2 bases and 6 bases, with 8 bases remaining between them. A J-beta primer mix and a sample-barcoded 5' primer were used in a second PCR of roughly 7 to 12 cycles. The yield of each sample was at least 2.5 million CDR3-containing paired-end reads. TCRdb re-called the 5' RACE reads through MiXCR, storing one row per CDR3 protein. The data contain approximately 830,000 distinct CDR3 sequences, around two thirds of them singletons.

J is TRBJ2-7 and V is TRBV18, with D possibly being TRBD1 (6 bases). This TCR derives from a man aged 30 to 39 in good health. Sequencing was performed on blood. The CDR3 reads CASSPTQGEQYF. The CDR3 DNA reads as TGTGCCAGCTCACCAACACAGGGCGAGCAGTACTTC.